The present TCR beta chain was sequenced within a study of neoadjuvant anti-PD-1 for oral cavity cancer. Study-wide results and limits: PBMC Gini-index clonality exceeded responders' in non-responders post-nivolumab.

Details on this clone: The antigen is not known.

The table came from immunoSEQ multiplex PCR; TCRdb's copy has only in-frame clones and leaves some out. The table has 17,000 or so clones, around three fifths seen once. Germline CDR1 reads MNHEY; CDR2 reads SVGAGI. There are 16 residues in the CDR3. Trimming pared 4 bases from V and 0 bases from J, leaving 12 bases between. The patients had HPV-negative, locally advanced oral cavity squamous cell carcinoma. The V and J genes are TRBV6-5 and TRBJ1-4; unclear D gene. This specimen was PBMCs, taken before nivolumab (anti-PD-1) treatment. This sequence was found in a person aged 35-79 years with oral cavity squamous cell carcinoma. The CDR3 coding sequence is TGTGCCAGCAGTTCGGCTCAGAGTGCAACTAATGAAAAACTGTTTTTT. This encodes CASSSAQSATNEKLFF.